This TCR beta chain was observed in a study of shared clonotypes between healthy human individuals. Produced via immunoSEQ multiplex PCR; TCRdb's table is partial and in-frame only. The sample gives a few hundred thousand clones, roughly 96% of which show up once; 0.32% is in the top ten. Material: memory CD8+ T cells sorted from blood. The subset denotes: CD45RO+ cells pooled with CCR7-negative TemRA cells. The sequence derives from a man aged 30 to 39 in good health.

The CDR3 bases are TGCAGCGTTGAATATCTGGACAGGGGGCAGTCAGATACGCAGTATTTT. Protein sequence: CSVEYLDRGQSDTQYF. The rearrangement uses TRBV29-1 and TRBJ2-3, with 11 positions matching TRBD1. Germline assignment: CDR1 SQVTM and CDR2 ANQGSEA. This CDR3 region has 16 residues. After removal of 2 bases from V and 4 bases from J, the junction contained 8 bases not matched to a gene.